This T cell receptor beta chain was profiled in a study of blood T cell repertoires in COVID-19. Overall study: Spain, Italy and the United States supplied samples that represented acute and convalescent COVID-19. PBMCs, B-cell-depleted T cells, or T cells were the source of the cDNA or gDNA that made up the material.

In the 2 weeks before study entry, exposed participants met a COVID-19 case, which was PCR-confirmed or clinician-diagnosed. In the study's own analysis: The assay estimated nucleated cells by amplifying reference gene primers. The assay was immunoSEQ multiplex PCR, and TCRdb's table has in-frame clones only and misses some. D and trimming were read from the DNA, whereas the V and J calls and clone size are those reported in that table. The repertoire holds 250,000 or so clones, with around nine tenths as singletons. This sequence was found in a young woman who had been exposed to COVID-19. Material: PBMCs or T cells enriched from blood (not recorded which).

CDR3 coding DNA: TGTGCCAGCAGTTTCTTTCAGGGGTATGGCTACACCTTC. It yields the protein CASSFFQGYGYTF. V and J are TRBV12-3 or TRBV12-4 and TRBJ1-2; weak D call: TRBD1 (6 bases). This CDR3 spans 13 amino acids. V lost 3 bases, J lost 5 bases, and 10 bases lay in between.